Below, 14 T cell receptor beta chains from the same sample are listed, as sequenced in a study of CD8 T cells in Susac syndrome. With random hexamers, reverse transcription was performed on about 0.5 to 1 ug of RNA. TCRdb ran MiXCR on the immunoSEQ multiplex PCR reads and lists one entry per CDR3 protein. The table includes more than 250,000 distinct CDR3 sequences, around 90% detected once. The material sequenced was CD4+ T cells from PBMCs. Receptors were obtained from a human donor with multiple sclerosis.

This rearrangement joins TRBV20-1 to TRBJ2-1; TRBD2 matches 11 bases. Per germline, CDR1 DFQATT and CDR2 SNEGSKA (reference sequence). The CDR3 has 16 residues. The J segment lost 5 bases and the V segment lost 1 base, leaving 7 bases of the junction unmatched. The chain's CDR3 is CSARVPLAGGNNEQFF. Here the CDR3 DNA reads TGCAGTGCTAGAGTTCCCCTAGCGGGGGGAAACAATGAGCAGTTCTTC.

V and J are TRBV19 and TRBJ2-7; perhaps TRBD1 as D (6 bases). Germline V lookup: CDR1 LNHDA, CDR2 SQIVND (reference sequence). V was clipped by 6 bases and J by 3 bases, with 15 bases between them. The CDR3 is 14 amino acids. The CDR3 bases are TGTGCCAGTAGGCCGACAGGAGTAGTCTACGAGCAGTACTTC. Protein sequence: CASRPTGVVYEQYF.

The V gene is TRBV15, the J gene TRBJ2-7, with D hard to call. CDR1 and CDR2 (germline): LNHNV, YYDKDF (reference sequence). Trimming removed 0 bases from V and 7 bases from J, with 13 bases in between. The CDR3 totals 14 residues. The CDR3 loop reads CATSRDRNLGEQYF. In DNA, the CDR3 is TGTGCCACCAGCAGAGATCGAAACCTCGGGGAGCAGTACTTC.

V usage is TRBV7-2 and J usage is TRBJ2-7; TRBD1 matches at 10 bases. The V gene end was trimmed by 1 base and the J gene end by 10 bases; junction bases not matched to a gene: 10. Germline V gene data show CDR1 as SGHTA and CDR2 as FQGNSA. The CDR3 sequence is 15 residues long. The CDR3 nucleotides are TGTGCCAGCAGCTTAGACCCCGGGACAGGGGCGGGTCAGTACTTC. This sequence encodes CASSLDPGTGAGQYF.

The rearrangement joins TRBV5-6 to TRBJ2-7; 13 bases fit TRBD2. The CDR3 has 16 amino acids. CDR1 is SGHDT and CDR2 is YYEEEE in the germline V gene. V was clipped by 4 bases and J by 1 base; unmatched bases: 5. The CDR3 loop reads CASSPGTSGVSYEQYF. In DNA form, the CDR3 reads TGTGCCAGCAGCCCCGGGACTAGCGGGGTATCCTACGAGCAGTACTTC. Complete variable domain (other parts from reference TRBV5-6 and TRBJ2-7): DAGVTQSPTHLIKTRGQQVTLRCSPKSGHDTVSWYQQALGQGPQFIFQYYEEEERQRGNFPDRFSGHQFPNYSSELNVNALLLGDSALYLCASSPGTSGVSYEQYFGPGTRLTVT.

Worth noting for this clonotype: The junction differs from germline at one of its ends, possibly a read error. This chain links TRBV4-2 with TRBJ1-4; D uncertain. The CDR3 runs to 14 residues. The germline gives CDR1 LGHNA, CDR2 YNFKEQ. The CDR3 coding sequence is TGTGCCAGCAGCCAAGTCACAGTTAATGAAAAACTTTTTTTT. As protein: CASSQVTVNEKLFF.

This chain links TRBV5-1 with TRBJ1-3; maybe TRBD1 (5 bases). This CDR3 spans 15 amino acids. With 2 bases removed from V and 0 bases from J, the gap between germline ends came to 9 bases. CDR1 and CDR2 (germline): SGHRS, YFSETQ. As DNA, the CDR3 is TGCGCCAGCAGCTTTGAGACAGCCTCTGGAAACACCATATATTTT. Translated: CASSFETASGNTIYF.

In DNA, the CDR3 is TGTGCCAGCAGTTCGGACAGGGTGGGTTACAATGAGCAGTTCTTC. Translated: CASSSDRVGYNEQFF. The chain combines TRBV6-5 with TRBJ2-1, with 8 bases matching TRBD1. Germline CDR1 MNHEY, CDR2 SVGAGI. The CDR3 consists of 15 residues. V was pared by 4 bases and J by 4 bases, with 6 bases of the junction left unmatched.

This clonotype turned up a few times. This sequence joins TRBV20-1 and TRBJ2-7; D is ambiguous. Deletions cut 5 bases from V and 7 bases from J, with 12 bases between. The CDR3 has 11 amino acids. In germline, CDR1 is DFQATT, CDR2 SNEGSKA (reference sequence). CDR3 protein: CSAEIGDEQYF. Written as DNA, the CDR3 is TGCAGTGCTGAAATTGGGGATGAGCAGTACTTC.

Concerning this clonotype itself: A read error is likely, as this CDR3 ends without the conserved phenylalanine or tryptophan. The genes are TRBV18 and TRBJ1-2; TRBD1 matches at 7 bases. The CDR3 runs 14 residues. CDR1 KGHSH and CDR2 LQKENI come from the germline V gene. V shed 10 bases, J shed 2 bases, and the junction held 10 bases outside the gene matches. CDR3 DNA sequence: TGTGCCACCGCAAGACAGGGAGGGAACTATGGCTACACCCTC. Translation: CATARQGGNYGYTL.

This chain uses TRBV7-9 with TRBJ2-1; D unclear. The CDR3 contains 14 residues. CDR1 and CDR2 (germline): SEHNR, FQNEAQ (reference sequence). The V gene lost 4 bases and the J gene lost 1 base, with 8 bases spanning the gap. The CDR3 spells CASSSEFSYNEQFF. Written as DNA, the CDR3 is TGTGCCAGCAGCTCGGAGTTTTCCTACAATGAGCAGTTCTTC. The full variable domain, its missing parts supplied by reference TRBV7-9 and TRBJ2-1, is DTGVSQNPRHKITKRGQNVTFRCDPISEHNRLYWYRQTLGQGPEFLTYFQNEAQLEKSRLLSDRFSAERPKGSFSTLEIQRTEQGDSAMYLCASSSEFSYNEQFFGPGTRLTVL.

The gene calls are TRBV3-1 and TRBJ1-5, with D unresolved. Germline lookup yields CDR1 LGHDT and CDR2 YNNKEL (reference sequence). The V end lost 3 bases, the J end lost 0 bases, and 3 bases lay between the germline ends. The CDR3 has 13 amino acids. The CDR3 nucleotides read TGTGCCAGCAGCCAGGATAGCAATCAGCCCCAGCATTTT. Translated, it gives CASSQDSNQPQHF.

The V gene is TRBV20-1, the J gene TRBJ1-5, with 9 bases lining up with TRBD1. The CDR3 contains 15 residues. CDR1 is DFQATT and CDR2 is SNEGSKA in the germline V gene (reference sequence). With V trimmed by 6 bases and J by 5 bases, 11 bases remained unmatched. The CDR3 region has the DNA TGCAGTGCGTATTCGGGACAGGGAGGCGATCAGCCCCAGCATTTT. It encodes CSAYSGQGGDQPQHF.

V is TRBV4-2 and J is TRBJ1-6, with a weak D call TRBD1 (6 bases). CDR1 and CDR2 from the germline V gene are LGHNA and YNFKEQ. The CDR3 is made up of 18 amino acids. The V end was cut by 0 bases, the J end by 4 bases, with 16 bases between. CDR3 in DNA: TGTGCCAGCAGCCAAGATAATGTCGGGACAACTTATAATTCACCCCTCCACTTT. Translation: CASSQDNVGTTYNSPLHF.